The clone carrying this T cell receptor (beta chain) has just a few counts. Its specificity is not known. The sample belongs to a study of blood T cells in healthy people across ages. Study observations and caveats: Per-million-T-cell TCR beta diversity fell roughly linearly with age. The study could not conclusively compare naive and antigen-experienced cells, given its unsorted PBMCs.

Trimming removed 1 base from V and 0 bases from J, with 7 bases in between. In germline, CDR1 is MNHEY, CDR2 SVGEGT. This CDR3 has 14 residues. Combining a sample-barcoded 5' primer with a J-beta primer mix, a second PCR ran for 7 to 11 cycles. TCRdb independently ran MiXCR on the 5' RACE reads; one entry per CDR3 protein. Of about 1.4 million distinct CDR3 sequences listed, around 55% were seen once; the top ten hold 6.5% to 8%. Sequenced sample: blood. The origin of this receptor is a man younger than 30 in good health. The V gene is TRBV6-2 or TRBV6-3, the J gene TRBJ2-7, with D tentatively TRBD1 (6 bases). The CDR3 spells CASSYLDSSYEQYF. DNA for the CDR3: TGTGCCAGCAGTTACTTGGACAGCTCCTACGAGCAGTACTTC.